One sample yielded the 15 T cell receptor beta chains listed below, sequenced in a study of blood T cells in healthy people across ages. A second roughly 6 to 11 cycle PCR used barcoded and J-beta primers. TCRdb ran MiXCR on the 5' RACE reads and lists one entry per CDR3 protein. In the table there are about 570,000 distinct CDR3 sequences, roughly 29% of which are singletons. The sequencing sample was made of blood. These receptors were collected from a woman aged 70-85 years in good health.

This clonotype has just a few counts. V is TRBV7-2 and J is TRBJ2-3; D perhaps matches TRBD2 (6 bases). With 0 bases removed from V and 4 bases from J, the gap between germline ends came to 11 bases. CDR1 and CDR2 (germline): SGHTA, FQGNSA. The CDR3 consists of 15 residues. CDR3 residues: CASSLAVTSADTQYF. CDR3 bases: TGTGCCAGCAGCTTAGCTGTGACTAGTGCAGATACGCAGTATTTT.

Remarks on this clonotype: At one boundary the junction diverges from the germline segment, which might be a read error. The rearrangement joins TRBV12-3 or TRBV12-4 to TRBJ2-5; 10 bases line up with TRBD2. This CDR3 has 15 residues. This CDR3 is CASSFSASGGESQYF. The CDR3 bases are TGTGCCAGCAGTTTTTCAGCTAGCGGGGGAGAGTCCCAGTACTTC.

There are a few counts of this clonotype. V is TRBV29-1 and J is TRBJ1-1; 9 bases match TRBD1. This CDR3 is 12 amino acids long. Unmatched junction bases numbered 4, after V lost 7 bases and J lost 4 bases. Germline lookup yields CDR1 SQVTM and CDR2 ANQGSEA. CDR3 coding DNA: TGCAGCGCCATACAGGGGGCCACTGAAGCTTTCTTT. Protein: CSAIQGATEAFF.

This clonotype was counted between two and nine times. The rearrangement joins TRBV12-3 or TRBV12-4 to TRBJ2-1, with 13 bases that match TRBD2. The V segment lost 7 bases and the J segment 10 bases; nucleotides outside the gene matches: 7. CDR3 length equals 14 residues. The DNA for the CDR3 is TGTGCCAGCACCACTAGCGGGGGGGCTGGGGAGCAGTTCTTC. Translated: CASTTSGGAGEQFF.

The chain combines TRBV24-1 with TRBJ1-1; TRBD1 matches at 7 bases. Germline assignment: CDR1 KGHDR and CDR2 SFDVKD. The CDR3 extends over 15 amino acids. With 2 bases clipped from V and 1 base from J, the junction kept 3 bases outside the gene matches. Written as DNA, the CDR3 is TGTGCCACCAGTGATTCCAGGGGGGGGAACACTGAAGCTTTCTTT. As protein: CATSDSRGGNTEAFF.

The chain couples TRBV5-5 to TRBJ2-5, with D perhaps TRBD2 (5 bases). The germline V and J ends were trimmed by 4 bases and 4 bases, with 14 bases remaining between them. The CDR3 totals 14 residues. The germline CDR1 and CDR2 sequences are SGHKS and YYEKEE (reference sequence). The chain's CDR3 is CASSPGVLRETQYF. CDR3 in DNA: TGTGCCAGCAGCCCCGGGGTCCTCCGAGAGACCCAGTACTTC. The full variable domain, with the rest looked up from reference TRBV5-5 and TRBJ2-5, is DAGVTQSPTHLIKTRGQQVTLRCSPISGHKSVSWYQQVLGQGPQFIFQYYEKEERGRGNFPDRFSARQFPNYSSELNVNALLLGDSALYLCASSPGVLRETQYFGPGTRLLVL.

There are a few counts of this clonotype. Relative to the germline gene, one junction end is altered; a read error may explain this. The chain joins TRBV2 to TRBJ1-4; 7 positions agree with TRBD1. CDR1 and CDR2 (germline): SNHLY, FYNNEI. This CDR3 has 14 residues. CDR3 in amino acids: CASSDDRAKEKLVF. The CDR3 DNA sequence: TGTGCCAGCAGTGACGACAGGGCAAAGGAAAAACTGGTTTTT.

In this sample, this clonotype turned up many times. The gene calls are TRBV5-1 and TRBJ2-1; D is unresolved. Germline values: CDR1 SGHRS, CDR2 YFSETQ. V was pared by 2 bases and J by 5 bases, with 8 bases between. This CDR3 has 13 residues. CDR3 nucleotides: TGCGCCAGCAGCTTTTTGGCCAACAATGAGCAGTTCTTC. It encodes CASSFLANNEQFF.

V is TRBV12-3 or TRBV12-4 and J is TRBJ1-3, with a possible D match to TRBD1 (5 bases). This CDR3 has 14 residues. Trimming took off 2 bases at V and 2 bases at J, with 7 bases between the two ends. This chain's CDR3 is CASSLSRAGNTIYF. In DNA form, the CDR3 reads TGTGCCAGCAGTTTATCCAGGGCTGGAAACACCATATATTTT.

This clonotype has more than one count but fewer than ten. This chain connects TRBV5-1 to TRBJ2-7; D perhaps matches TRBD2 (5 bases). V was pared by 4 bases and J by 2 bases, with 13 bases between. Germline assignment: CDR1 SGHRS and CDR2 YFSETQ. This CDR3 spans 14 amino acids. CDR3 sequence: CASSLTGKPYEQYF. The DNA of the CDR3 is TGCGCCAGCAGCCTAACGGGGAAGCCCTACGAGCAGTACTTC.

This clonotype was detected many times. The CDR3 is CASSQGRRETQYF. The CDR3 DNA sequence: TGTGCCAGCAGCCAGGGTCGCCGAGAGACCCAGTACTTC. The chain links TRBV7-2 to TRBJ2-5; the D gene is possibly TRBD1 (5 bases). The germline V gene has CDR1 SGHTA and CDR2 FQGNSA. This CDR3 is 13 amino acids long. V shed 5 bases and J shed 4 bases, with 11 bases lying between them.

With respect to this clonotype: At one end, the junction sequence differs from germline, possibly due to a read error. CDR3 nucleotide sequence: TGTGCCAGCAGCTTAGCGCCAGACAGCTCGAGCCTTCCCTTCTTC. It translates to CASSLAPDSSSLPFF. This chain connects TRBV7-2 to TRBJ1-2, with D possibly matching TRBD1 (5 bases). Germline CDR1 and CDR2: SGHTA and FQGNSA. This CDR3 has 15 amino acids.

The V call is TRBV27, the J call TRBJ2-5; D unclear. Germline V gene lookup returns CDR1 MNHEY and CDR2 SMNVEV (reference sequence). V lost 2 bases and J lost 5, with 9 bases in between. This CDR3 has 13 amino acids. CDR3 loop: CASSLPSSETQYF. The CDR3 DNA sequence: TGTGCCAGCAGTTTACCCTCATCGGAGACCCAGTACTTC.

The V call is TRBV6-1, the J call TRBJ2-5; 13 positions agree with TRBD2. CDR1 is MNHNS and CDR2 is SASEGT in the germline V gene. The CDR3 length is 17 residues. After removal of 6 bases from V and 2 bases from J, the junction contained 9 bases not matched to a gene. In DNA, the CDR3 is TGTGCCAGCAGGAGACTAGCGGGGGGAGGAGGGCAAGAGACCCAGTACTTC. It translates to CASRRLAGGGGQETQYF.

This clonotype was detected a few times. This rearrangement joins TRBV25-1 to TRBJ2-5; 8 bases line up with TRBD1. The DNA matches TRBJ2-7 better at its end, which makes the J call doubtful. The CDR3 is 14 residues long. The germline gives CDR1 MGHDK, CDR2 SYGVNS. Written as DNA, the CDR3 is TGTGCCAGCAGTGACTTCGGACAGGGCACCGAGCAGTACTTC. Protein: CASSDFGQGTEQYF.